This TCR beta chain is from a study of chemoradiotherapy in HPV16-positive cancers. Germline V lookup: CDR1 SGHAT, CDR2 FQNNGV. The V segment lost 10 bases and the J segment 1 base; nucleotides outside the gene matches: 3. The CDR3 spans 13 residues. Clones were sequenced by immunoSEQ multiplex PCR, and TCRdb holds only the in-frame ones, with some missing. The table includes about 2,600 clones, approximately 80% detected once. The TCR comes from a human donor with HPV-associated anogenital cancer. The specimen was tumor tissue, collected from a patient who underwent chemoradiotherapy. The chain uses TRBV11-2 and TRBJ2-2, with 7 bases lining up with TRBD2. For the CDR3, the DNA is TGTGCCACCTCGGGGGGGAACACCGGGGAGCTGTTTTTT. The encoded protein is CATSGGNTGELFF.